This T cell receptor (beta chain) originates from a study of cytomegalovirus exposure and HLA in healthy donors. A multiplex PCR was run with 60 Vbeta primers and 13 Jbeta primers. Data came from immunoSEQ multiplex PCR; TCRdb stores just in-frame clones and leaves some out. Among approximately 100,000 clones, approximately 85% were seen once, and the ten largest hold about 3.9%. The V and J ends lost 3 bases and 5 bases, in that order; junction bases with no gene match: 6. The CDR3 is 15 amino acids. CDR1 is SGHTA, CDR2 FQGTGA, per germline. The source is a man under 40 in good health and CMV-seronegative. Sequencing was performed on PBMCs. The rearrangement uses TRBV7-3 and TRBJ2-1; 8 nucleotides agree with TRBD2. The CDR3 DNA reads TGTGCCAGCAGCTTCGCCGGGACTAGGGACAATGAGCAGTTCTTC. Its protein product is CASSFAGTRDNEQFF.